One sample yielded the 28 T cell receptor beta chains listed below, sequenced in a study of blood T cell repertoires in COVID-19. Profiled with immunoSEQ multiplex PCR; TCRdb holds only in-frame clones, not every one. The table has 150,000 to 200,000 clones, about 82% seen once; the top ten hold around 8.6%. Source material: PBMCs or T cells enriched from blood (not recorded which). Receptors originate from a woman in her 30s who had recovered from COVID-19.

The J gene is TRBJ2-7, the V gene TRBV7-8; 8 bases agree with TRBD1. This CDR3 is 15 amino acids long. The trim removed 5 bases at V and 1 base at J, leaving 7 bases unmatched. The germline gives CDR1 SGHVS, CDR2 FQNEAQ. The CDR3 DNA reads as TGTGCCAGCAGCGCGGACAGGGATGCTTCCTACGAGCAGTACTTC. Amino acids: CASSADRDASYEQYF.

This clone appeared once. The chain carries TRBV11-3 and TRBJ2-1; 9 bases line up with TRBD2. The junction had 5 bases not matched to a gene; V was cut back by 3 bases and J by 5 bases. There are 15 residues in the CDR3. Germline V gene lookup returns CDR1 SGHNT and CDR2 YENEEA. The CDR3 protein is CASSLTSGGHNEQFF. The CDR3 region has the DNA TGTGCCAGCAGCTTGACTAGCGGAGGTCACAATGAGCAGTTCTTC. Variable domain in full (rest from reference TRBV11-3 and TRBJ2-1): EAGVVQSPRYKIIEKKQPVAFWCNPISGHNTLYWYLQNLGQGPELLIRYENEEAVDDSQLPKDRFSAERLKGVDSTLKIQPAELGDSAVYLCASSLTSGGHNEQFFGPGTRLTVL.

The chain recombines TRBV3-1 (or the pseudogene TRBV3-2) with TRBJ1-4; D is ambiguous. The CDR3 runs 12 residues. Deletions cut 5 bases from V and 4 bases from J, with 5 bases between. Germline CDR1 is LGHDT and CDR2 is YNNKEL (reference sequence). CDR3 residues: CASSDNNEKLFF. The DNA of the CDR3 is TGTGCCAGCAGCGACAATAATGAAAAACTGTTTTTT.

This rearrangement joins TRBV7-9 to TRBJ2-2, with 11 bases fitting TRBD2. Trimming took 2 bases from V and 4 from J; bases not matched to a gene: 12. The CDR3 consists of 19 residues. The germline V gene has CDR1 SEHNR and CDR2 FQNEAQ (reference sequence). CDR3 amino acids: CASSLPLAGALTTTGELFF. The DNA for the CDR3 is TGTGCCAGCAGCTTACCACTAGCGGGAGCCTTAACAACCACCGGGGAGCTGTTTTTT. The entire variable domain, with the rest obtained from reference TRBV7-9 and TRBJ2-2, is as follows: DTGVSQNPRHKITKRGQNVTFRCDPISEHNRLYWYRQTLGQGPEFLTYFQNEAQLEKSRLLSDRFSAERPKGSFSTLEIQRTEQGDSAMYLCASSLPLAGALTTTGELFFGEGSRLTVL.

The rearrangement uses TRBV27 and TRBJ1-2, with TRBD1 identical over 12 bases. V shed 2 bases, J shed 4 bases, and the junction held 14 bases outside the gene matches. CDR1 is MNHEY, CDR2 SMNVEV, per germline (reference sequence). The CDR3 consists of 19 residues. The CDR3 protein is CASSLGVPGQGAKGYGYTF. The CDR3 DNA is TGTGCCAGCAGTTTAGGGGTCCCGGGACAGGGGGCAAAGGGCTATGGCTACACCTTC.

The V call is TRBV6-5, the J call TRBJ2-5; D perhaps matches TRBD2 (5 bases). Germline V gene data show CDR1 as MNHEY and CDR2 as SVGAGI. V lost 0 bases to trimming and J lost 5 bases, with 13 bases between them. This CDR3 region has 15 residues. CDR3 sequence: CASSYSTGLGETQYF. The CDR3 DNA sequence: TGTGCCAGCAGTTACTCCACGGGGTTGGGGGAGACCCAGTACTTC.

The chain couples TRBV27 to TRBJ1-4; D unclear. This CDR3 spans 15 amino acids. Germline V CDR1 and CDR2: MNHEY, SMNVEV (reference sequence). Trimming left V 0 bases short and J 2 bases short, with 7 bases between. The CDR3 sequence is CASSLSSGTNEKLFF. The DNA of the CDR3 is TGTGCCAGCAGTTTATCCTCGGGGACTAATGAAAAACTGTTTTTT.

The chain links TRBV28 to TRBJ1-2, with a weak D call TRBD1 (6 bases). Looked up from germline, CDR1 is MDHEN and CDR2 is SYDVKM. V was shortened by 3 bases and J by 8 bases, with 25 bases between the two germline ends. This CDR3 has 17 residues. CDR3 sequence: CASSFIKGGHRSMGYTF. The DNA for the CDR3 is TGTGCCAGCAGTTTTATTAAAGGGGGACACCGAAGTATGGGCTACACCTTC.

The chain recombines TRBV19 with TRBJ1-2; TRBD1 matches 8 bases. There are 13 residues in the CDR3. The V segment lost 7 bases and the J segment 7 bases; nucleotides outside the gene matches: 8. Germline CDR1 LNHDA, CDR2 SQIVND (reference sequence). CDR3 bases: TGTGCCAGTAACCCGGGACAGGATGGTGGCTACACCTTC. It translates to CASNPGQDGGYTF. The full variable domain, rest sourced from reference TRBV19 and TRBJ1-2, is DGGITQSPKYLFRKEGQNVTLSCEQNLNHDAMYWYRQDPGQGLRLIYYSQIVNDFQKGDIAEGYSVSREKKESFPLTVTSAQKNPTAFYLCASNPGQDGGYTFGSGTRLTVV.

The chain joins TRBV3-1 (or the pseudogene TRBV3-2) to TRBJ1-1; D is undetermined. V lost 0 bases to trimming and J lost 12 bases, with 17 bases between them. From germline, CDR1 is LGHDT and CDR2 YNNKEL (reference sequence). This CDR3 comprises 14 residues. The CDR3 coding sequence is TGTGCCAGCAGCCAAGATCTCACAGTCTTCGGAACTTTCTTT. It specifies CASSQDLTVFGTFF.

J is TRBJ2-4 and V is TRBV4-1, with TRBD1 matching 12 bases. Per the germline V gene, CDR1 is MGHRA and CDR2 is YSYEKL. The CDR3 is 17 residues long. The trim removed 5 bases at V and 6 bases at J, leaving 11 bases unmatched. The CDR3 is CASSVGGQGALRNIQYF. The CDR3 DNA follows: TGCGCCAGCAGCGTCGGGGGACAGGGGGCGCTAAGAAACATTCAGTACTTC.

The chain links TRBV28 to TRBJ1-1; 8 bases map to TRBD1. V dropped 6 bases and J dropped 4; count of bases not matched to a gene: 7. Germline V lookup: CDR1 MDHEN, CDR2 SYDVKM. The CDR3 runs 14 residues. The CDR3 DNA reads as TGTGCCAGCAGAGCCGACAGGGGTGGCACTGAAGCTTTCTTT. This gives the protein CASRADRGGTEAFF. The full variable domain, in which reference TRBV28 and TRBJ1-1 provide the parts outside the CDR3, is DVKVTQSSRYLVKRTGEKVFLECVQDMDHENMFWYRQDPGLGLRLIYFSYDVKMKEKGDIPEGYSVSREKKERFSLILESASTNQTSMYLCASRADRGGTEAFFGQGTRLTVV.

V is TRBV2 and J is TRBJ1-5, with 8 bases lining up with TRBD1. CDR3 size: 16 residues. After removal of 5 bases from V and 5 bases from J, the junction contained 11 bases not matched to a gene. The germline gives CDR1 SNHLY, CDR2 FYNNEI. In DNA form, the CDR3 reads TGTGCCAGCAGTTCCTCGGACAGGGTAGGTGATCAGCCCCAGCATTTT. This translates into CASSSSDRVGDQPQHF.

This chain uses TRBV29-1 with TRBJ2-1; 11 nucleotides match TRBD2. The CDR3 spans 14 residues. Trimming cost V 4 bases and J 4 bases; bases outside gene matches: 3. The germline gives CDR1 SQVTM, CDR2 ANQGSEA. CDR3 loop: CSVGGLAEYNEQFF. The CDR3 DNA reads TGCAGCGTTGGGGGACTAGCGGAATACAATGAGCAGTTCTTC.

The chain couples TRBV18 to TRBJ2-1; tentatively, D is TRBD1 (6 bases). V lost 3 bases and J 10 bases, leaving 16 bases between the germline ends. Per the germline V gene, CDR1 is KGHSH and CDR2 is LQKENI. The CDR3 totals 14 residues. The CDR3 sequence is CASSPQGQSLEQFF. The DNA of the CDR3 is TGTGCCAGCTCACCTCAGGGACAATCATTAGAGCAGTTCTTC. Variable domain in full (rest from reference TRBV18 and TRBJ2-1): NAGVMQNPRHLVRRRGQEARLRCSPMKGHSHVYWYRQLPEEGLKFMVYLQKENIIDESGMPKERFSAEFPKEGPSILRIQQVVRGDSAAYFCASSPQGQSLEQFFGPGTRLTVL.

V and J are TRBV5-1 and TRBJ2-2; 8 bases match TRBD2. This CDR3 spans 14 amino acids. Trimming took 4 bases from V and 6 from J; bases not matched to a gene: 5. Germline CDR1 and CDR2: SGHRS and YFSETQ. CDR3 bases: TGCGCCAGCAGCCCAATGCGGGGGGCCGGGGAGCTGTTTTTT. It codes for CASSPMRGAGELFF.

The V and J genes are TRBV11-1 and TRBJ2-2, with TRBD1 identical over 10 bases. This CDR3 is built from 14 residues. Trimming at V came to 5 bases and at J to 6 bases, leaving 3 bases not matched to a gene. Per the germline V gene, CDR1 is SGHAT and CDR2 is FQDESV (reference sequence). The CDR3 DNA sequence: TGTGCCAGCAGCCGACAGGGGGCGTCCGGGGAGCTGTTTTTT. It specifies CASSRQGASGELFF.

Written as DNA, the CDR3 is TGTGCCAGCCGGGGGTTCGGCGAAGCTTTCTTT. Translated, it gives CASRGFGEAFF. The chain combines TRBV14 with TRBJ1-1; TRBD1 might be the D (5 bases). Trimming shortened V by 8 bases and J by 8 bases, and 12 bases separated the two germline ends. The CDR3 length is 11 residues. Germline lookup yields CDR1 SGHDN and CDR2 FVKESK.

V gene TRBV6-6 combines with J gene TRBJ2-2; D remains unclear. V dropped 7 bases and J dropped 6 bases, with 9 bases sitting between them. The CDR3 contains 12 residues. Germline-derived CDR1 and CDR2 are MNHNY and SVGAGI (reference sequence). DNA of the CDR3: TGTGCCAGCACCGACTCCTCCGGGGAGCTGTTTTTT. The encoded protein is CASTDSSGELFF.

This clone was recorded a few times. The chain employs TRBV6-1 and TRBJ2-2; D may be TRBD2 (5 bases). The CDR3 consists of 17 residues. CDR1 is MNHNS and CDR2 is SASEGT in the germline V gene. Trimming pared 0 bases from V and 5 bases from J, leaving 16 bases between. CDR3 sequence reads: CASSEAGSFGLTGELFF. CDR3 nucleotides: TGTGCCAGCAGTGAAGCGGGGAGTTTCGGGCTTACCGGGGAGCTGTTTTTT.

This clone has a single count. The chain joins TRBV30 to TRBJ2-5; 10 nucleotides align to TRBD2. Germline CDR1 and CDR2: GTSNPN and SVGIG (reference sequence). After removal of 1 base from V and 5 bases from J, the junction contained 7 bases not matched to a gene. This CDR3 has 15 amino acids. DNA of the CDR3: TGTGCCTGGAGTGGTTTACTAGCGGGAACGGAGACCCAGTACTTC. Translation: CAWSGLLAGTETQYF.

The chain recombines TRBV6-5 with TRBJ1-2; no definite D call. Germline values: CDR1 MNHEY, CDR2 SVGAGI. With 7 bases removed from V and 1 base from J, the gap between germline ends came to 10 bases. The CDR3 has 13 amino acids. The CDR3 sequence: CASTRGINYGYTF. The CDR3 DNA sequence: TGTGCCAGCACTCGCGGGATTAACTATGGCTACACCTTC.

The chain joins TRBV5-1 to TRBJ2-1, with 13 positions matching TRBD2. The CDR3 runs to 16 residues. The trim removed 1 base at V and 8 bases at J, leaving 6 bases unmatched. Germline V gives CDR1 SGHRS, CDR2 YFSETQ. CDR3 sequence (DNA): TGCGCCAGCAGCTTGACTAGCGGGAGGGTTATTGATGAGCAGTTCTTC. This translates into CASSLTSGRVIDEQFF.

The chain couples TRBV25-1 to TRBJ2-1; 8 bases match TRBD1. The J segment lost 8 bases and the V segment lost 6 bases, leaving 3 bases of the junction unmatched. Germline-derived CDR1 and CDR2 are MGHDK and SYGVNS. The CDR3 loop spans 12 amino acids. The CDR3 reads CASRMTGDEQFF. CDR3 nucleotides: TGTGCCAGCAGGATGACAGGGGATGAGCAGTTCTTC.

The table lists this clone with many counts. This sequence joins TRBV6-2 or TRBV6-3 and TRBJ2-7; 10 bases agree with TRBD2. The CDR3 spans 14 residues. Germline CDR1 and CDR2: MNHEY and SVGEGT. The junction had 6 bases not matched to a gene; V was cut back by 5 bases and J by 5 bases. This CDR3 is CASSKLAGVDEQYF. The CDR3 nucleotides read TGTGCCAGCAGTAAGCTAGCGGGAGTCGACGAGCAGTACTTC.

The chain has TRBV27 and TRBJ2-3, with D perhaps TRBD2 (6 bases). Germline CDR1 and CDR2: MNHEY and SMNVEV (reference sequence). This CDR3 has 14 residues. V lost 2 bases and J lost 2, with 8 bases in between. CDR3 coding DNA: TGTGCCAGCAGTTTAGTAGCGGACACAGATACGCAGTATTTT. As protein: CASSLVADTDTQYF.

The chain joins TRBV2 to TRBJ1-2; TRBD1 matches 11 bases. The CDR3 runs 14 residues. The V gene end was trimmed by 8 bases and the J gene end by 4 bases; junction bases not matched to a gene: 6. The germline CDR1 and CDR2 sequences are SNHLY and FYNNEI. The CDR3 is CASSDRGQGYGYTF. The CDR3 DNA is TGTGCCAGCTCGGACAGGGGGCAGGGCTATGGCTACACCTTC.

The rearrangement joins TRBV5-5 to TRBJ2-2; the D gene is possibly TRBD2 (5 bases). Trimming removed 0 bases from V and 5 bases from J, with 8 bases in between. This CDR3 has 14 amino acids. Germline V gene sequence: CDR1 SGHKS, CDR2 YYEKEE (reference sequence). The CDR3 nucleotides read TGTGCCAGCAGCTTGGTGGAGGATACCGGGGAGCTGTTTTTT. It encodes CASSLVEDTGELFF.